The 12 T cell receptor beta chains in this list originate from one sample, sequenced in a study of early T cells in non-severe SARS-CoV-2 infection. MiXCR, applied by TCRdb to the 5' RACE reads, yields one record per CDR3 protein. Here the sample spans 45,000 to 65,000 distinct CDR3 sequences, roughly 12% being singletons. Sequences were derived from whole blood, sampled at baseline. The receptors were sampled from an adult who was a healthcare worker with PCR-confirmed SARS-CoV-2 infection or an uninfected control (not recorded which).

This clonotype turned up a few times. V gene TRBV6-2 or TRBV6-3 combines with J gene TRBJ2-5; D possibly uses TRBD1 or TRBD2 (5 bases each). CDR1 MNHEY and CDR2 SVGEGT come from the germline V gene. This CDR3 comprises 14 residues. The V gene lost 2 bases and the J gene lost 4 bases, with 11 bases spanning the gap. Written as DNA, the CDR3 is TGTGCCAGCAGTTACGGGACCGGGCGAGAGACCCAGTACTTC. Amino acid sequence: CASSYGTGRETQYF.

The table lists this clonotype with many counts. This chain joins TRBV6-1 and TRBJ2-1; D uncertain. Trimming took off 6 bases at V and 10 bases at J, with 10 bases between the two ends. CDR1 and CDR2 from the germline V gene are MNHNS and SASEGT. The CDR3 has 11 residues. The CDR3 is CASREMTEQFF. The CDR3 nucleotides are TGTGCCAGCAGGGAAATGACGGAGCAGTTCTTC.

The V call is TRBV1, the J call TRBJ2-7; no check of the table's D call, TRBD1, against the DNA was made. TRBV1 is reported as a pseudogene. The CDR3 loop spans 14 amino acids. This chain's CDR3 is CTSSLGRADYEQYF. CDR3 in DNA: TGCACCAGCAGTCTGGGCAGGGCGGACTACGAGCAGTACTTC.

The chain joins TRBV3-1 to TRBJ1-1; possible D gene TRBD1, 5 bases. Germline V gives CDR1 LGHDT, CDR2 YNNKEL (reference sequence). There are 17 residues in the CDR3. The germline V and J ends were trimmed by 0 bases and 4 bases, with 18 bases remaining between them. The CDR3 DNA is TGTGCCAGCAGCCAAGATCTGGGTGGCAGGGATGTCACTGAAGCTTTCTTT. Protein product: CASSQDLGGRDVTEAFF.

This clonotype was seen repeatedly, ten times or more. The CDR3 DNA reads as TGTGCCAGCGGGTCAGGACAGATTGGCTACACCTTC. Its translation: CASGSGQIGYTF. The chain is built from TRBV28 and TRBJ1-2, with D possibly being TRBD1 (6 bases). V was clipped by 8 bases and J by 7 bases, with 14 bases between them. The CDR3 runs 12 residues. Germline values: CDR1 MDHEN, CDR2 SYDVKM.

The chain recombines TRBV7-3 with TRBJ2-7; D is possibly TRBD2 (5 bases). V shed 3 bases and J shed 3 bases, with 15 bases lying between them. CDR1 and CDR2 (germline): SGHTA, FQGTGA. There are 15 residues in the CDR3. The chain's CDR3 is CASSLWASHVYEQYF. The CDR3 DNA is TGTGCCAGCAGCTTGTGGGCTAGCCACGTCTACGAGCAGTACTTC.

The chain employs TRBV3-1 and TRBJ1-6; no clear D gene. Germline loops: CDR1 LGHDT, CDR2 YNNKEL (reference sequence). This CDR3 region has 13 residues. Trimming took 1 base from V and 7 from J, leaving 5 bases between them. The DNA of the CDR3 is TGTGCCAGCAGCCAAGTACGGAATTCACCCCTCCACTTT. This gives the protein CASSQVRNSPLHF.

This clonotype was counted only a few times. This chain joins TRBV28 and TRBJ1-2, with D perhaps matching TRBD1 (6 bases). Germline values: CDR1 MDHEN, CDR2 SYDVKM. CDR3 size: 12 residues. Trimming cost V 5 bases and J 4 bases, with 8 bases left between them. In nucleotides, the CDR3 is TGTGCCAGCAGTCTCAGGGGCTATGGCTACACCTTC. This translates into CASSLRGYGYTF.

The CDR3, as DNA: TGTGCCAGCAGTGAAGACAGATTAAATGAAAAACTGTTTTTT. This encodes CASSEDRLNEKLFF. The chain joins TRBV6-1 to TRBJ1-4; D not certain. V dropped 1 base and J dropped 5 bases, with 8 bases sitting between them. The CDR3 totals 14 residues. Germline V gene sequence: CDR1 MNHNS, CDR2 SASEGT.

This clonotype has a handful of counts. The rearrangement uses TRBV7-2 and TRBJ2-1; TRBD2 aligns across 7 bases. The trim removed 3 bases at V and 6 bases at J, leaving 5 bases unmatched. The CDR3 consists of 14 residues. From germline, CDR1 is SGHTA and CDR2 FQGNSA. CDR3: CASSFGGGVNEQFF. In nucleotides, the CDR3 is TGTGCCAGCAGCTTCGGGGGAGGGGTCAATGAGCAGTTCTTC.

This clonotype was observed a few times. J is TRBJ2-5 and V is TRBV5-1, with D perhaps TRBD1 (6 bases). The CDR3 runs to 15 residues. The germline CDR1 and CDR2 sequences are SGHRS and YFSETQ. V lost 4 bases and J 5 bases, leaving 18 bases between the germline ends. The chain's CDR3 is CASSPLSGVAETQYF. CDR3 bases: TGCGCCAGCAGCCCTCTCTCAGGGGTAGCTGAGACCCAGTACTTC. Drawing the rest from reference TRBV5-1 and TRBJ2-5, the complete variable domain is KAGVTQTPRYLIKTRGQQVTLSCSPISGHRSVSWYQQTPGQGLQFLFEYFSETQRNKGNFPGRFSGRQFSNSRSEMNVSTLELGDSALYLCASSPLSGVAETQYFGPGTRLLVL.

The sample holds many counts of this clonotype. The V call is TRBV20-1, the J call TRBJ1-6; 7 nucleotides match TRBD1. The CDR3 covers 15 residues. V was pared by 4 bases and J by 10 bases, with 13 bases of the junction left unmatched. The V gene's germline CDR1 is DFQATT and CDR2 SNEGSKA (reference sequence). CDR3 sequence: CSATLPNRGLSPLHF. The CDR3 coding sequence is TGCAGTGCTACCCTCCCGAACAGGGGTCTATCACCCCTCCACTTT.